This T cell receptor (beta chain) originates from a study of T-cell reconstitution after alpha-beta-depleted transplantation in children. The TCRbeta library was prepared with unique molecular identifiers. TCRdb ran MiXCR on the PCR reads and lists one entry per CDR3 protein. The data contain 300,000 to 400,000 distinct CDR3 sequences, approximately 12% of them singletons. The CDR3 spans 17 residues. In germline, CDR1 is SGHRS, CDR2 YFSETQ. V lost 4 bases and J lost 4; bases outside the gene matches: 8. The sample in question was PBMCs, obtained from the stem cell graft. This receptor was identified in a human donor who donated a stem cell graft to a child with Fanconi anemia. The chain has TRBV5-1 and TRBJ2-3; 14 bases line up with TRBD2. CDR3: CASSGGLAGVGADTQYF. DNA for the CDR3: TGCGCCAGCAGCGGGGGACTAGCGGGGGTCGGGGCAGATACGCAGTATTTT.